This record concerns one T cell receptor (beta chain) sequence. Data came from immunoSEQ multiplex PCR; TCRdb stores just in-frame clones and leaves some out. Found here are approximately 260,000 clones, over 75% of them singletons; the top ten hold around 7.8%. The data are from a study of blood T cell repertoires in COVID-19. The germline CDR1 and CDR2 sequences are KGHSH and LQKENI. This CDR3 contains 14 residues. V lost 3 bases and J lost 9; bases outside the gene matches: 9. The V call is TRBV18, the J call TRBJ1-1, with 8 nucleotides matching TRBD1. The clonotype was recovered from a human donor in a cohort sampled during active COVID-19. Sequenced input: peripheral blood. DNA for the CDR3: TGTGCCAGCTCACCGAGAACAGGGGGAGAACAAGCTTTCTTT. Protein sequence: CASSPRTGGEQAFF. Drawing the rest from reference TRBV18 and TRBJ1-1, the complete variable domain is NAGVMQNPRHLVRRRGQEARLRCSPMKGHSHVYWYRQLPEEGLKFMVYLQKENIIDESGMPKERFSAEFPKEGPSILRIQQVVRGDSAAYFCASSPRTGGEQAFFGQGTRLTVV.